This T cell receptor (beta chain) was profiled in a study of PD-1 blockade in classical Hodgkin lymphoma. CDR1 SEHNR and CDR2 FQNEAQ come from the germline V gene (reference sequence). This CDR3 comprises 14 residues. The V and J ends lost 2 bases and 2 bases respectively, with 8 bases between them. The repertoire was sequenced with immunoSEQ multiplex PCR; TCRdb's copy has only in-frame clones and lacks some. The repertoire consists of about 61,000 clones, with around 90% occurring once and the leading ten covering roughly 8.1%. Indicated time point: cycle 4 day 1 (C4D1), after 6 weeks of nivolumab. After autologous stem cell transplantation all patients relapsed, and prior brentuximab vedotin exposure differed between cohorts.

This TCR came from a human donor with classical Hodgkin lymphoma. The sample consisted of peripheral blood mononuclear cells (PBMCs), taken before the fourth cycle of nivolumab. V and J are TRBV7-9 and TRBJ2-3; TRBD2 is a possible D gene (5 bases). In DNA, the CDR3 is TGTGCCAGCAGCTTAACCCGGGACACAGATACGCAGTATTTT. It translates to CASSLTRDTDTQYF.